Below, 27 T cell receptor beta chains from the same sample are listed, as sequenced in a study of blood T cell repertoires in COVID-19. Repertoires were generated with immunoSEQ multiplex PCR, while TCRdb's copy carries only in-frame clones and drops some. The table includes about 380,000 clones, around 87% detected once. Material: PBMCs or T cells enriched from blood (not recorded which). These TCRs come from a man under 40 who had recovered from COVID-19.

V is TRBV13 and J is TRBJ2-1; TRBD2 matches 9 bases. V dropped 5 bases and J dropped 3; count of bases not matched to a gene: 5. This CDR3 comprises 15 residues. Germline loops: CDR1 PRHDT, CDR2 FYEKMQ (reference sequence). The CDR3: CASSTRLAVYNEQFF. CDR3 DNA: TGTGCCAGCAGCACTAGACTAGCGGTCTACAATGAGCAGTTCTTC.

V gene TRBV30 combines with J gene TRBJ1-1; 9 bases are shared with TRBD1. The CDR3 runs to 12 residues. CDR1 and CDR2 from the germline V gene are GTSNPN and SVGIG (reference sequence). The V segment lost 5 bases and the J segment 5 bases; nucleotides outside the gene matches: 3. The CDR3 spells CAWEQGATEAFF. The CDR3 DNA reads TGTGCCTGGGAACAGGGGGCAACTGAAGCTTTCTTT.

The V call is TRBV19, the J call TRBJ1-6; no firm D call. The V gene lost 1 base and the J gene lost 5 bases, with 9 bases spanning the gap. The CDR3 contains 15 residues. Germline V gene data show CDR1 as LNHDA and CDR2 as SQIVND (reference sequence). DNA of the CDR3: TGTGCCAGTAGTATAGGTGACACCCATAATTCACCCCTCCACTTT. It specifies CASSIGDTHNSPLHF.

The chain has TRBV19 and TRBJ1-6; a possible D gene is TRBD1 (6 bases). The CDR3 totals 15 residues. The V gene lost 5 bases and the J gene lost 5 bases, with 13 bases spanning the gap. Germline loops: CDR1 LNHDA, CDR2 SQIVND (reference sequence). CDR3 amino acids: CASSAQGIDNSPLHF. For the CDR3, the DNA is TGTGCCAGTAGTGCGCAGGGGATCGATAATTCACCCCTCCACTTT.

The chain is built from TRBV7-8 and TRBJ1-1; D is unresolved. Germline V gene lookup returns CDR1 SGHVS and CDR2 FQNEAQ. V dropped 1 base and J dropped 11 bases, with 20 bases sitting between them. The CDR3 is 15 amino acids. CDR3 sequence reads: CASSLEALPAGSAFF. CDR3 nucleotides: TGTGCCAGCAGCTTAGAGGCACTCCCTGCAGGTTCTGCTTTCTTT.

The CDR3 coding sequence is TGTGCCTTTACGTTACAGGGAGCTCAGCCCCAGCATTTT. It yields the protein CAFTLQGAQPQHF. The chain joins TRBV30 to TRBJ1-5, with D possibly TRBD1 on 6 matching bases. The V gene lost 7 bases and the J gene lost 6 bases, with 16 bases spanning the gap. There are 13 residues in the CDR3. In germline, CDR1 is GTSNPN, CDR2 SVGIG (reference sequence).

V gene TRBV9 combines with J gene TRBJ1-1, with a weak D call TRBD1 (6 bases). The V end was cut by 4 bases, the J end by 1 base, with 17 bases between. The length of the CDR3 is 16 residues. CDR1 and CDR2 from the germline V gene are SGDLS and YYNGEE. This CDR3 reads CASSPRGGVSNTEAFF. DNA for the CDR3: TGTGCCAGCAGCCCTAGGGGGGGGGTTTCGAACACTGAAGCTTTCTTT.

The chain combines TRBV6-5 with TRBJ1-1; 7 bases fit TRBD1. CDR3 length: 15 amino acids. After removal of 5 bases from V and 1 base from J, the junction contained 7 bases not matched to a gene. Looked up from germline, CDR1 is MNHEY and CDR2 is SVGAGI. The CDR3 protein is CASSTDRTWNTEAFF. The CDR3 DNA sequence: TGTGCCAGCAGTACGGACAGGACCTGGAACACTGAAGCTTTCTTT.

V is TRBV5-4 and J is TRBJ2-5, with D maybe TRBD2 (5 bases). V lost 1 base and J 0 bases, leaving 7 bases between the germline ends. The germline V gene encodes CDR1 SGHNT and CDR2 YYREEE (reference sequence). CDR3 length: 14 residues. CDR3 region: CASSLSGNQETQYF. CDR3 nucleotide sequence: TGTGCCAGCAGCTTGTCGGGGAACCAAGAGACCCAGTACTTC. The full variable domain, completed using reference TRBV5-4 and TRBJ2-5, is ETGVTQSPTHLIKTRGQQVTLRCSSQSGHNTVSWYQQALGQGPQFIFQYYREEENGRGNFPPRFSGLQFPNYSSELNVNALELDDSALYLCASSLSGNQETQYFGPGTRLLVL.

The chain combines TRBV6-1 with TRBJ1-2; D unresolved. The CDR3 sequence is 14 residues long. Trimming removed 3 bases from V and 6 bases from J, with 14 bases in between. The germline V gene encodes CDR1 MNHNS and CDR2 SASEGT. As DNA, the CDR3 is TGTGCCAGCAGTGAGAGGCCAAGCGGGGATGGCTACACCTTC. Its translation is CASSERPSGDGYTF.

The gene calls are TRBV5-6 and TRBJ1-4; TRBD1 agrees at 8 bases. The germline gives CDR1 SGHDT, CDR2 YYEEEE. The CDR3 runs 16 residues. Germline trimming cut 6 bases from V and 2 bases from J; bases unmatched to any gene: 9. CDR3 loop: CASTPDRGSTNEKLFF. The CDR3 DNA sequence: TGTGCCAGCACCCCCGACAGGGGATCGACTAATGAAAAACTGTTTTTT. The full variable domain, rest sourced from reference TRBV5-6 and TRBJ1-4, is DAGVTQSPTHLIKTRGQQVTLRCSPKSGHDTVSWYQQALGQGPQFIFQYYEEEERQRGNFPDRFSGHQFPNYSSELNVNALLLGDSALYLCASTPDRGSTNEKLFFGSGTQLSVL.

The chain uses TRBV29-1 and TRBJ2-5; D uncertain. This CDR3 region has 14 residues. Trimming took off 4 bases at V and 2 bases at J, with 14 bases between the two ends. Germline assignment: CDR1 SQVTM and CDR2 ANQGSEA. The CDR3 is CSVARVVLQETQYF. The CDR3 nucleotides are TGCAGCGTTGCTCGGGTGGTTCTTCAAGAGACCCAGTACTTC.

The CDR3 sequence: CATSSKGQPQHF. The CDR3 region has the DNA TGTGCCACCAGCAGTAAGGGGCAGCCCCAGCATTTT. This chain links TRBV15 with TRBJ1-5, with a weak D call TRBD1 (5 bases). CDR1 is LNHNV and CDR2 is YYDKDF in the germline V gene (reference sequence). CDR3 size: 12 residues. Between the trimmed V and J ends, which lost 3 bases and 7 bases, there was a span of 7 bases.

This chain uses TRBV2 with TRBJ2-3, with 11 positions matching TRBD1. Germline loops: CDR1 SNHLY, CDR2 FYNNEI. The CDR3 totals 15 residues. V shed 2 bases and J 6 bases; nucleotides not matched to a gene: 4. The CDR3 loop is CASSEQGQGADTQYF. The CDR3 nucleotides are TGTGCCAGCAGTGAACAAGGACAGGGGGCCGATACGCAGTATTTT.

The V and J genes are TRBV19 and TRBJ1-1, with D perhaps matching TRBD1 (5 bases). This CDR3 contains 14 residues. V lost 3 bases, J lost 9 bases, and 17 bases lay in between. From germline, CDR1 is LNHDA and CDR2 SQIVND (reference sequence). In DNA form, the CDR3 reads TGTGCCAGTAGTATTCTCTCTACGGGGGATAAAGCTTTCTTT. Its protein product is CASSILSTGDKAFF.

The chain links TRBV11-2 to TRBJ2-2; no definite D call. Germline-derived CDR1 and CDR2 are SGHAT and FQNNGV. Trimming cost V 3 bases and J 0 bases, with 14 bases left between them. This CDR3 is 17 amino acids long. CDR3 amino acids: CASSFDDRVANTGELFF. CDR3 DNA: TGTGCCAGCAGCTTTGACGATCGGGTGGCGAACACCGGGGAGCTGTTTTTT.

This chain connects TRBV9 to TRBJ2-3; weak D call: TRBD1 (6 bases). V gave up 4 bases and J gave up 6 bases, with 15 bases separating them. Per germline, CDR1 SGDLS and CDR2 YYNGEE. The CDR3 length is 14 residues. CDR3 region: CASSSGAAVDTQYF. CDR3 coding DNA: TGTGCCAGCAGCTCAGGGGCGGCGGTGGATACGCAGTATTTT. Looking up the rest from reference TRBV9 and TRBJ2-3 gives the full variable domain: DSGVTQTPKHLITATGQRVTLRCSPRSGDLSVYWYQQSLDQGLQFLIQYYNGEERAKGNILERFSAQQFPDLHSELNLSSLELGDSALYFCASSSGAAVDTQYFGPGTRLTVL.

The J gene is TRBJ2-7, the V gene TRBV2, with D possibly being TRBD2 (5 bases). This CDR3 has 12 amino acids. CDR1 SNHLY and CDR2 FYNNEI come from the germline V gene. The V gene lost 6 bases and the J gene lost 2 bases, with 8 bases spanning the gap. In DNA, the CDR3 is TGTGCCAGCAGGAGGGAAGCCTACGAGCAGTACTTC. Its protein is CASRREAYEQYF.

This chain links TRBV5-4 with TRBJ2-1; D perhaps matches TRBD1 (5 bases). V was shortened by 0 bases and J by 1 base, with 11 bases between the two germline ends. There are 16 residues in the CDR3. The V gene's germline CDR1 is SGHNT and CDR2 YYREEE (reference sequence). CDR3 DNA sequence: TGTGCCAGCAGCTTGGTAGGGGTTAGGTCCTACAATGAGCAGTTCTTC. Protein sequence: CASSLVGVRSYNEQFF.

The gene calls are TRBV6-2 or TRBV6-3 and TRBJ2-2; D not certain. The V gene lost 6 bases and the J gene lost 8 bases, with 7 bases spanning the gap. Germline CDR1 MNHEY, CDR2 SVGEGT. The CDR3 covers 11 residues. CDR3 residues: CASSPLGELFF. CDR3 DNA sequence: TGTGCCAGCAGCCCACTGGGGGAGCTGTTTTTT.

This clone showed up just a few times. CDR3 in amino acids: CASSSGGAYGYTF. DNA for the CDR3: TGTGCCAGCAGTTCCGGAGGGGCCTATGGCTACACCTTC. V gene TRBV6-5 combines with J gene TRBJ1-2; maybe TRBD1 (5 bases). V lost 4 bases, J lost 4 bases, and 10 bases lay in between. Germline CDR1 MNHEY, CDR2 SVGAGI. This CDR3 has 13 residues.

The DNA for the CDR3 is TGTGCCAGCAGCGTCCGACAGGCCGCCTACGAGCAGTACTTC. Protein product: CASSVRQAAYEQYF. The chain couples TRBV9 to TRBJ2-7; D is possibly TRBD1 (6 bases). Germline V gives CDR1 SGDLS, CDR2 YYNGEE. The V end was cut by 2 bases, the J end by 2 bases, with 11 bases between. This CDR3 spans 14 amino acids.

J is TRBJ2-3 and V is TRBV24-1; 11 bases map to TRBD2. Germline CDR1 is KGHDR and CDR2 is SFDVKD. This CDR3 is built from 17 residues. V lost 1 base, J lost 6 bases, and 8 bases stayed unmatched. The CDR3 sequence: CATSDFWLAGGGDTQYF. The CDR3 DNA follows: TGTGCCACCAGTGATTTTTGGCTAGCGGGGGGCGGGGATACGCAGTATTTT.

Only a few counts were recorded for this clone. The chain recombines TRBV14 with TRBJ1-2; a weak D match, TRBD1 (6 bases). The CDR3 sequence is 13 residues long. Deletions cut 2 bases from V and 7 bases from J, with 11 bases between. Per the germline V gene, CDR1 is SGHDN and CDR2 is FVKESK. As DNA, the CDR3 is TGTGCCAGCAGCCAACCTGACAGGACTGGCTACACCTTC. Its protein product is CASSQPDRTGYTF. Supplemented by reference TRBV14 and TRBJ1-2, the full variable domain reads EAGVTQFPSHSVIEKGQTVTLRCDPISGHDNLYWYRRVMGKEIKFLLHFVKESKQDESGMPNNRFLAERTGGTYSTLKVQPAELEDSGVYFCASSQPDRTGYTFGSGTRLTVV.

This clone showed up just a few times. The rearrangement joins TRBV5-1 to TRBJ1-2; 7 bases agree with TRBD1. V shed 4 bases, J shed 4 bases, and the junction held 13 bases outside the gene matches. This CDR3 has 16 residues. Germline V gives CDR1 SGHRS, CDR2 YFSETQ. The CDR3 spells CASSPTGSGGLYGYTF. CDR3 nucleotides: TGCGCCAGCAGCCCGACAGGGTCCGGCGGCCTCTATGGCTACACCTTC.

The V gene is TRBV3-1 (or the pseudogene TRBV3-2), the J gene TRBJ1-3; TRBD1 is a possible D gene (6 bases). Trimming shortened V by 0 bases and J by 1 base, and 10 bases separated the two germline ends. This CDR3 has 16 amino acids. Germline CDR1 is LGHDT and CDR2 is YNNKEL (reference sequence). The CDR3 DNA follows: TGTGCCAGCAGCCAAGAAGACAGGCTATCTGGAAACACCATATATTTT. This codes for CASSQEDRLSGNTIYF.

This chain links TRBV19 with TRBJ2-1; weak D call: TRBD2 (7 bases). The CDR3 length is 13 residues. Trimming shortened V by 5 bases and J by 8 bases, and 13 bases separated the two germline ends. From germline, CDR1 is LNHDA and CDR2 SQIVND (reference sequence). The CDR3 is CASSPGEGDEQFF. The CDR3 nucleotides are TGTGCCAGTAGTCCAGGGGAGGGCGATGAGCAGTTCTTC.